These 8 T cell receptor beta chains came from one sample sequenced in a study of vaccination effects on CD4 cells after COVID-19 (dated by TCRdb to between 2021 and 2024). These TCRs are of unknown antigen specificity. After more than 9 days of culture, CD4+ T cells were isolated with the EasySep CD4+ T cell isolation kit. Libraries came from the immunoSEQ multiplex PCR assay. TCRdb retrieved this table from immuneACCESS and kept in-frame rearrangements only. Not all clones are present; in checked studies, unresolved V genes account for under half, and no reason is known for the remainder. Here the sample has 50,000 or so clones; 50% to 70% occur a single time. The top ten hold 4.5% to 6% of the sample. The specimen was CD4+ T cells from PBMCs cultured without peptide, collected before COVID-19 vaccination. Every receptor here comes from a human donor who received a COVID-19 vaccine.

The CDR3 DNA reads TGTGCCAGCAGCATAATCCAGCGGGGGGGCACAGATACGCAGTATTTT. Encoded protein: CASSIIQRGGTDTQYF. The rearrangement joins TRBV2 to TRBJ2-3; 9 positions match TRBD2. This CDR3 has 16 amino acids. In germline, CDR1 is SNHLY, CDR2 FYNNEI. The junction had 8 bases not matched to a gene; V was cut back by 6 bases and J by 1 base. The whole variable domain, filled in from reference TRBV2 and TRBJ2-3, reads EPEVTQTPSHQVTQMGQEVILRCVPISNHLYFYWYRQILGQKVEFLVSFYNNEISEKSEIFDDQFSVERPDGSNFTLKIRSTKLEDSAMYFCASSIIQRGGTDTQYFGPGTRLTVL.

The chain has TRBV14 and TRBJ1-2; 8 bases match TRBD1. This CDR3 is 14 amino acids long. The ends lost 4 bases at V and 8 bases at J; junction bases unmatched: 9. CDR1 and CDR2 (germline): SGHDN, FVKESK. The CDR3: CASSRTGQVGGYTF. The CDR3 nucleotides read TGTGCCAGCAGCCGAACGGGACAGGTGGGCGGCTACACCTTC.

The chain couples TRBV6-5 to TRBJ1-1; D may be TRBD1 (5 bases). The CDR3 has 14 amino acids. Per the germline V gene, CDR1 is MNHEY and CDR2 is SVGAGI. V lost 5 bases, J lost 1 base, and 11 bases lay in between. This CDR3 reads CASSRQLGNTEAFF. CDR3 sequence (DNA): TGTGCCAGCAGTAGACAGCTAGGGAACACTGAAGCTTTCTTT.

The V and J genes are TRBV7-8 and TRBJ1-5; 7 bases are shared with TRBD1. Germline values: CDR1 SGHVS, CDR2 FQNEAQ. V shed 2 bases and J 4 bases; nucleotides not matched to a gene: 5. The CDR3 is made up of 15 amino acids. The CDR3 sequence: CASSLRGLGNQPQHF. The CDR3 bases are TGTGCCAGCAGCTTAAGGGGGCTTGGGAATCAGCCCCAGCATTTT.

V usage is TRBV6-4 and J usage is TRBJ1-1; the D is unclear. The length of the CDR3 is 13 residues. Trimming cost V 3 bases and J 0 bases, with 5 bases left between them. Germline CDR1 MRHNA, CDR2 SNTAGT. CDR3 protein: CASSDLLNTEAFF. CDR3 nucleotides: TGTGCCAGCAGTGATTTGCTGAACACTGAAGCTTTCTTT.

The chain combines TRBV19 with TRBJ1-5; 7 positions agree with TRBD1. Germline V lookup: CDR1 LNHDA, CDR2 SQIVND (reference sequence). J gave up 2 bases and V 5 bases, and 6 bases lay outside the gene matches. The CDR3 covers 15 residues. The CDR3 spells CASSSTGVGNQPQHF. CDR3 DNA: TGTGCCAGTAGTTCAACAGGGGTGGGCAATCAGCCCCAGCATTTT.

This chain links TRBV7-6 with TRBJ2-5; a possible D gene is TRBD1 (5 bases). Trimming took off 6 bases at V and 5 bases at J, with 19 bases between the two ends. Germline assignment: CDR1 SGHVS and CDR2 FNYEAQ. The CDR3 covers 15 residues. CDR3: CASRPIQDRLETQYF. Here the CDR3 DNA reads TGTGCCAGCAGGCCGATACAGGACCGTTTGGAGACCCAGTACTTC.

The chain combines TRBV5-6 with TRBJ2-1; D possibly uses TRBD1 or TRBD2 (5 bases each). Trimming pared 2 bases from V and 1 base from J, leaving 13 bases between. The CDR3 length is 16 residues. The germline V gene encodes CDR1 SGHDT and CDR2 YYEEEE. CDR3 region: CASSLPGRGSYNEQFF. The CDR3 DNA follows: TGTGCCAGCAGCTTACCGGGGCGTGGGTCCTACAATGAGCAGTTCTTC. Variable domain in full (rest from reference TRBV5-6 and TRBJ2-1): DAGVTQSPTHLIKTRGQQVTLRCSPKSGHDTVSWYQQALGQGPQFIFQYYEEEERQRGNFPDRFSGHQFPNYSSELNVNALLLGDSALYLCASSLPGRGSYNEQFFGPGTRLTVL.